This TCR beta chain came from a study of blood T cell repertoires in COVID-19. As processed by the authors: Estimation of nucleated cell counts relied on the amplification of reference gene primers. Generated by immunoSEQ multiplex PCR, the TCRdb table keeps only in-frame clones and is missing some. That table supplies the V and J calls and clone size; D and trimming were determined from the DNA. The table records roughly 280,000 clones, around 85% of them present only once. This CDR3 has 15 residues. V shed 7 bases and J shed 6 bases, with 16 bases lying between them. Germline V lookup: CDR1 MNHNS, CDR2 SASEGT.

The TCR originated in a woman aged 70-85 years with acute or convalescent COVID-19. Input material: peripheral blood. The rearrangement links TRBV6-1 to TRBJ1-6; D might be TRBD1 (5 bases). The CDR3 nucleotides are TGTGCCAGCAATGCAGGGCCTATAACTAATTCACCCCTCCACTTT. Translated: CASNAGPITNSPLHF.